What follows is one T cell receptor (beta chain) and its context. The clone's antigen remains unknown. Per-base qualities were not stored, and no clone one base away is much larger. The collaborating institutions used their own protocols to collect whole blood in K2EDTA tubes. For TCRbeta analysis, collaborators shipped samples as frozen whole blood, isolated PBMCs, or DNA extracted from either of those sample types. These data are taken from a study of blood T cell repertoires in COVID-19 (dated by TCRdb to the early 2020s). As for the study more broadly: Samples covering the acute and convalescent phases of COVID-19 were provided by collaborators in the United States, Italy and Spain. Subjects who had been exposed to COVID-19, were actively infected with it, or had recovered from it provided the deeply sampled blood TCRbeta repertoires that made up the dataset. Where available, HLA class I and class II types were obtained from metadata supplied by the sample provider rather than from assay-based typing. The repertoires were made available in a free public database intended to serve as a resource for research on the immune response to SARS-CoV-2. The prospective study material was composed of cDNA or gDNA derived from T cells, B-cell-depleted T cells, or PBMCs. The samples were drawn from the first 160 participants of the ongoing ImmuneRACE study and from 950 to 1,500 subjects provided by 6 global collaborators. A de-identified subject ID, COVID-19 status, age in years and sex were almost always included in the sample metadata. The research as a whole found: The amount of clinical and demographic metadata varied by source and participant and was provided uncurated.

Deletion took 5 bases off V and 10 bases off J, with a span of 12 bases between the germline ends. CDR1 SGHVS and CDR2 FNYEAQ were looked up in the germline V gene. CDR3 length: 12 amino acids, cysteine to phenylalanine. CDR3 DNA is the only sequence kept; it has 36 bases, read in frame from the first base. The immunoSEQ Assay, a bias-controlled multiplex PCR, was used to amplify TCRbeta CDR3 regions from genomic DNA. In the authors' own workflow: The number of nucleated cells in each sample was estimated from the amplification of reference gene primers within the assay. To quantify the absolute abundance of each unique TCRbeta CDR3 rearrangement, sequence reads were collapsed and filtered. Productive Simpson clonality was computed per sample as the square root of Simpson's diversity index over productive rearrangements. TCRdb provides this immuneACCESS table in a form limited to in-frame rearrangements. Some clones are lacking; in checked studies, under half of them reflect an unresolved V gene, and why the rest are absent is not known. D and trimming come from the DNA, and the V and J calls and clone size come from that table. The sample contains approximately 24,000 clones, roughly 88% of them found a single time. The biggest ten clones account for 15% to 20% of the sample.

The sequence is built from TRBV7-6 and TRBJ2-1; D gene: possibly TRBD2, on 5 matching bases. This TCR was sampled from a man in his sixties or seventies with acute or convalescent COVID-19. Sequences were obtained from peripheral blood. In nucleotides, the sequence is TGTGCCAGCAGCCTTACGACGGGAGAGCAGTTCTTC. It specifies CASSLTTGEQFF.